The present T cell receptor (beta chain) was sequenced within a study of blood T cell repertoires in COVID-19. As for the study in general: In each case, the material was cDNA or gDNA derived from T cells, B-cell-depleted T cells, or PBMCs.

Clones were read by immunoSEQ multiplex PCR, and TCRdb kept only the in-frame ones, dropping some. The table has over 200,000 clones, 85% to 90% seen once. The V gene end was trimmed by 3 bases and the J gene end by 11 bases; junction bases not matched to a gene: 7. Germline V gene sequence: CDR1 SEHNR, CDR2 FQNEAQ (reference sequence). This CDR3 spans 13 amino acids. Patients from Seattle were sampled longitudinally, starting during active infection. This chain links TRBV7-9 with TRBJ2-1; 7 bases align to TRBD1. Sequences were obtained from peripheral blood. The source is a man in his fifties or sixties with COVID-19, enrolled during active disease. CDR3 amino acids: CASSLAGTEKQFF. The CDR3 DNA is TGTGCCAGCAGCTTGGCTGGGACAGAAAAGCAGTTCTTC.